These 14 T cell receptor beta chains came from one sample sequenced in a study of blood T cells in healthy people across ages. A J-beta primer mix and a sample-barcoded 5' primer were used in a second PCR of roughly 6 to 12 cycles. In TCRdb, the 5' RACE reads were re-called with MiXCR into one record per CDR3 protein. This table has nearly 1 million distinct CDR3 sequences, 51% appearing once. The sample consisted of blood. These receptors were taken from an older woman in good health.

The chain couples TRBV20-1 to TRBJ2-7; unclear D gene. The DNA end lines up better with TRBJ2-5; the J call may be wrong. Germline CDR1 DFQATT, CDR2 SNEGSKA (reference sequence). This CDR3 spans 12 amino acids. For the CDR3, the DNA is TGCAGTGCTAGTGCACTTAGGGAGACCCAGTACTTC. It specifies CSASALRETQYF.

V usage is TRBV5-6 and J usage is TRBJ2-1; D remains unclear. Germline CDR1 SGHDT, CDR2 YYEEEE. Trimming pared 3 bases from V and 0 bases from J, leaving 13 bases between. This CDR3 comprises 16 residues. CDR3 DNA: TGTGCCAGCAGCTACAGAGTGAGGCGCTCCTACAATGAGCAGTTCTTC. It encodes CASSYRVRRSYNEQFF.

The chain is built from TRBV5-1 and TRBJ2-5, with 11 positions matching TRBD1. Trimming took 6 bases from V and 5 from J; bases not matched to a gene: 3. CDR1 is SGHRS, CDR2 YFSETQ, per germline. The CDR3 is 13 amino acids. Here the CDR3 reads CASTDRGRETQYF. CDR3 nucleotides: TGCGCCAGCACGGACAGGGGGCGGGAGACCCAGTACTTC.

The V and J genes are TRBV10-2 and TRBJ1-4, with D possibly being TRBD1 (6 bases). V was clipped by 6 bases and J by 0 bases, with 14 bases between them. The germline CDR1 and CDR2 sequences are WSHSY and SAAADI. The CDR3 runs 16 residues. The CDR3 protein is CASRTGTTTTNEKLFF. The CDR3 nucleotides are TGCGCCAGCAGAACCGGGACAACCACAACTAATGAAAAACTGTTTTTT.

This clonotype has a handful of counts. CDR3 amino acids: CATSGGRRGAYGYTF. CDR3 coding DNA: TGTGCCACCAGCGGAGGCCGCCGGGGGGCCTATGGCTACACCTTC. This chain uses TRBV15 with TRBJ1-2; D might be TRBD1 (6 bases). There are 15 residues in the CDR3. V shed 5 bases and J shed 4 bases, with 17 bases lying between them. Germline lookup yields CDR1 LNHNV and CDR2 YYDKDF (reference sequence).

The chain links TRBV20-1 to TRBJ2-1; tentatively, D is TRBD2 (5 bases). The CDR3 is 11 amino acids. The germline CDR1 and CDR2 sequences are DFQATT and SNEGSKA (reference sequence). V gave up 5 bases and J gave up 7 bases, with 9 bases separating them. The CDR3 coding sequence is TGCAGTGCTGAATGGACTAATGAGCAGTTCTTC. Translated, it gives CSAEWTNEQFF.

With regard to this clonotype: The junction shows a germline mismatch at one end, possibly a read error. The chain employs TRBV20-1 and TRBJ1-4; TRBD1 agrees at 8 bases. Germline-derived CDR1 and CDR2 are DFQATT and SNEGSKA (reference sequence). The CDR3 totals 14 residues. As DNA, the CDR3 is TGCAGTGTTAGAGATGCAGGGGGCCAGGGAAAACTGTTTTTT. Its translation is CSVRDAGGQGKLFF.

The rearrangement uses TRBV4-1 and TRBJ2-3; weak D call: TRBD2 (5 bases). This CDR3 spans 15 amino acids. Per germline, CDR1 MGHRA and CDR2 YSYEKL. V lost 4 bases and J lost 3, with 14 bases in between. Here the CDR3 DNA reads TGCGCCAGCAGCCTCGACTACATCTCGACAGATACGCAGTATTTT. Translating it yields CASSLDYISTDTQYF.

The genes are TRBV7-9 and TRBJ1-5, with D hard to call. The germline V and J ends were trimmed by 5 bases and 3 bases, with 14 bases remaining between them. The CDR3 is 15 residues long. Per germline, CDR1 SEHNR and CDR2 FQNEAQ (reference sequence). CDR3 nucleotides: TGTGCCAGCAGCGACTCCTTGGCCTACAATCAGCCCCAGCATTTT. This gives the protein CASSDSLAYNQPQHF.

Only a few counts were recorded for this clonotype. V gene TRBV2 combines with J gene TRBJ2-1, with unresolved D. Germline loops: CDR1 SNHLY, CDR2 FYNNEI. CDR3 length: 9 residues. Between the trimmed V and J ends, which lost 4 bases and 15 bases, there was a span of 7 bases. The CDR3 sequence: CASSGYRFF. The CDR3 nucleotides read TGTGCCAGCAGTGGATACAGGTTCTTC.

V usage is TRBV20-1 and J usage is TRBJ2-1; 14 positions match TRBD2. The germline V gene has CDR1 DFQATT and CDR2 SNEGSKA (reference sequence). V lost 4 bases, J lost 4 bases, and 15 bases stayed unmatched. CDR3 length equals 19 residues. The CDR3 DNA reads as TGCAGTGCTACCCAGACTAGCGGGAGGGCCCACTTACTTTACAATGAGCAGTTCTTC. Its protein product is CSATQTSGRAHLLYNEQFF.

The genes are TRBV5-1 and TRBJ2-7; 7 nucleotides line up with TRBD1. The CDR3 contains 14 residues. The junction had 12 bases not matched to a gene; V was cut back by 5 bases and J by 7 bases. The germline V gene encodes CDR1 SGHRS and CDR2 YFSETQ. CDR3 residues: CASREQGTNLEQYF. DNA for the CDR3: TGCGCCAGCAGGGAACAGGGGACGAACCTAGAGCAGTACTTC.

Details on this clonotype: Mismatch with germline at one junction end may stem from a read error. This chain uses TRBV20-1 with TRBJ2-3; 8 bases fit TRBD2. The CDR3 totals 15 residues. The germline V gene has CDR1 DFQATT and CDR2 SNEGSKA (reference sequence). The CDR3 protein is CSARGAGGRTDTQYF. CDR3 DNA sequence: TGCAGTGCCAGAGGGGCGGGAGGTCGCACAGATACGCAGTATTTT.

This rearrangement joins TRBV20-1 to TRBJ1-5; D is ambiguous. This CDR3 region has 16 residues. The V end was cut by 3 bases, the J end by 1 base, with 16 bases between. Per germline, CDR1 DFQATT and CDR2 SNEGSKA (reference sequence). The DNA of the CDR3 is TGCAGTGCTAGTCCGATTTTTGTTGGGAGCAATCAGCCCCAGCATTTT. Translated: CSASPIFVGSNQPQHF.